This TCR beta chain was obtained from a study of PD-L1 blockade in urothelial cancer. The CDR3 contains 17 residues. Germline CDR1 reads SGHRS; CDR2 reads YFSETQ. Trimming at V came to 0 bases and at J to 3 bases, leaving 3 bases not matched to a gene. Data came from immunoSEQ multiplex PCR; TCRdb stores just in-frame clones and leaves some out. The top ten clones hold around 2.4% of a sample with more than 95,000 clones, roughly 82% of them seen once. Noted time point: peripheral blood 6 weeks after treatment start. This specimen consisted of PBMCs, obtained around atezolizumab (anti-PD-L1) treatment. This TCR was recovered from a man in his forties or fifties with urothelial cancer. The chain joins TRBV5-1 to TRBJ2-3, with TRBD2 identical over 14 bases. For the CDR3, the DNA is TGCGCCAGCAGCTTGGACGGACTAGCGGGAGGTACAGATACGCAGTATTTT. Amino acids: CASSLDGLAGGTDTQYF. The full variable domain, its missing parts supplied by reference TRBV5-1 and TRBJ2-3, is KAGVTQTPRYLIKTRGQQVTLSCSPISGHRSVSWYQQTPGQGLQFLFEYFSETQRNKGNFPGRFSGRQFSNSRSEMNVSTLELGDSALYLCASSLDGLAGGTDTQYFGPGTRLTVL.